Sequencing of this T cell receptor beta chain was carried out in a study of T cell changes during pregnancy in multiple sclerosis. Looked up from germline, CDR1 is PRHDT and CDR2 is FYEKMQ (reference sequence). The CDR3 is 13 residues long. The V end was cut by 5 bases, the J end by 5 bases, with 12 bases between. This table comes from immunoSEQ multiplex PCR, and its TCRdb copy is limited to in-frame clones, with some not included. The sample records some 51,000 clones, over 85% being singletons. The sequencing here drew on CD4+ T cells from peripheral blood mononuclear cells, taken in the first trimester of pregnancy. This TCR was recovered from a female donor with multiple sclerosis, enrolled in a pregnancy study. The V and J genes are TRBV13 and TRBJ1-2; D unclear. The CDR3 coding sequence is TGTGCCAGCAGCCCGCCACTCTCTTATGGCTACACCTTC. This encodes CASSPPLSYGYTF.